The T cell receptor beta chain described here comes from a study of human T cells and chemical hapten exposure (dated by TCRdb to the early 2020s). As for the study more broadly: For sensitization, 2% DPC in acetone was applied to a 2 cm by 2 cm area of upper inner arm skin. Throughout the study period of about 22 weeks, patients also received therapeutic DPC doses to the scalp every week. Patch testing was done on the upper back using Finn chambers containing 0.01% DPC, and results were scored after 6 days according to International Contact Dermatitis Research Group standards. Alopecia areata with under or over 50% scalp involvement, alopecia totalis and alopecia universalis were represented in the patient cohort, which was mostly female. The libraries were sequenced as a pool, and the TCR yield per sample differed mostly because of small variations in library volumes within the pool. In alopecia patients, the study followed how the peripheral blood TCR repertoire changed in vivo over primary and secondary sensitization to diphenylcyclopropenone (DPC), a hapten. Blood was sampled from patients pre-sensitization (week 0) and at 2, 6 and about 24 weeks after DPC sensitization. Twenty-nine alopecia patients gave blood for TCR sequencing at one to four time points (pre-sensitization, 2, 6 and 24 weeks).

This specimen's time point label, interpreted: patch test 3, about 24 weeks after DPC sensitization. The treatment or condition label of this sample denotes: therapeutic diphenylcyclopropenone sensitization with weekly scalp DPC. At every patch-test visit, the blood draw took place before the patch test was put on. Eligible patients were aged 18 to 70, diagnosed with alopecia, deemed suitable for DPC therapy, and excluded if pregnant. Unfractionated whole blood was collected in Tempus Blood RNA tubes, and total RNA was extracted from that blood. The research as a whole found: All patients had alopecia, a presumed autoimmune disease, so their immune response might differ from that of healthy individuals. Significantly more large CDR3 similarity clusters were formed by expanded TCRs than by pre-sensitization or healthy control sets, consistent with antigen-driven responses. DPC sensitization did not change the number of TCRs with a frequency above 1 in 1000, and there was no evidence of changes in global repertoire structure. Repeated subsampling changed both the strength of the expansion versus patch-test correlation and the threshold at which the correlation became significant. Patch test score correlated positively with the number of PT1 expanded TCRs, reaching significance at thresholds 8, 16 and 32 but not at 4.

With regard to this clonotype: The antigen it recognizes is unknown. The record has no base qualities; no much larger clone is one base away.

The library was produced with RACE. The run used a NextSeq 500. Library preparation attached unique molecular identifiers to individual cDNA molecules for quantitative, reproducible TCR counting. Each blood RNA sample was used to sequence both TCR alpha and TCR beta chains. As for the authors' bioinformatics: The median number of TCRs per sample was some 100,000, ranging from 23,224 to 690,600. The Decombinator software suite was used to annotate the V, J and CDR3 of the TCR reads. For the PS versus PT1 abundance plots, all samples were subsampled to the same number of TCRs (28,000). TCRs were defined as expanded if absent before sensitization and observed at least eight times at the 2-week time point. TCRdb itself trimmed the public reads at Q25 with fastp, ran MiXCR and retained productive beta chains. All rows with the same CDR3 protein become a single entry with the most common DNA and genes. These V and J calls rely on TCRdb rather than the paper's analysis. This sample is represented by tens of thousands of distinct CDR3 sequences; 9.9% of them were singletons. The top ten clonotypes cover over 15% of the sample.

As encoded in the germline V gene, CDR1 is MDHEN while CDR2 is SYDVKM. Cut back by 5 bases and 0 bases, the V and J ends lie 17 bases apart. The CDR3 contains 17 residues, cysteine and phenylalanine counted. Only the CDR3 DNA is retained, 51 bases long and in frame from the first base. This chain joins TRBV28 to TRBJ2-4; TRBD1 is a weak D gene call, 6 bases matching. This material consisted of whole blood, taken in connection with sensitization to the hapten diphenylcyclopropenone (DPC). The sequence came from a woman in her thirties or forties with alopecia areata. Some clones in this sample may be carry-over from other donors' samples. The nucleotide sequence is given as TGTGCCAGCAGTATTGAAACAGGGATCCTAGCCAAAAACATTCAGTACTTC. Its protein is CASSIETGILAKNIQYF.